This T cell receptor beta chain is from a study of cytomegalovirus exposure and HLA in healthy donors. Broader study findings: Reports showed the classifier diagnosing cytomegalovirus status with high specificity and sensitivity. One later analysis reportedly identified an Asian-associated ancestry cluster that showed fewer N-insertions than the approximately 710-donor mean. When the data were analyzed later, several of the most significant clusters appeared to be linked to common viral pathogens. Reportedly, HLA-A and HLA-B alleles of most subjects were accurately predicted from TCR beta.

Use of 60 Vbeta and 13 Jbeta primers characterized the PCR. Repertoires were generated with immunoSEQ multiplex PCR, while TCRdb's copy carries only in-frame clones and drops some. The table lists just over 150,000 clones, 82% of them singletons. For this clone: The antigen remains unidentified.

V lost 3 bases to trimming and J lost 1 base; unmatched junction nucleotides: 8. From germline, CDR1 is SGHTA and CDR2 FQGTGA. This CDR3 is built from 17 residues. Material for sequencing was PBMCs. V gene TRBV7-3 combines with J gene TRBJ2-1; TRBD1 agrees at 8 bases. This TCR was recovered from a woman between 45 and 60 years old in good health and CMV-seropositive. The CDR3 reads CASSLGPRTGSYNEQFF. CDR3 in DNA: TGTGCCAGCAGCTTGGGGCCGAGGACAGGGTCCTACAATGAGCAGTTCTTC.